A selection of T cell receptor beta chains follows, all from one sample in a study of identical twins. TCRdb fed the 5' RACE reads into MiXCR, producing one record per CDR3 protein. The sample carries about 810,000 distinct CDR3 sequences, over 9% recorded once. These same records also appear under a second study, on yellow fever vaccine responses in identical twins.

The source material was PBMCs. These receptor sequences come from a woman aged 18-29 years in good health. Both conserved end residues are trimmed from each CDR3. The order of the fields is CDR3 protein, clone size, J gene, V gene. Size is omitted from some rows. Given values are once, few, many or a class for expanded clones.

CDR3: SARPTEFEAF
size: many
J: TRBJ1-1
V: TRBV20-1

CDR3: ASSRLAGKTGELF
size: few
J: TRBJ2-2
V: TRBV12-3/TRBV12-4

CDR3: SATNSHPRVTGVGSIPYNEQF
size: NA
J: TRBJ2-1
V: TRBV20-1

CDR3: ASTEPGRWGTEAF
size: NA
J: TRBJ1-1
V: TRBV12-3/TRBV12-4

CDR3: ASSENIADTQY
size: once
J: TRBJ2-3
V: TRBV10-1

CDR3: SVVRGLETQY
size: many
J: TRBJ2-5
V: TRBV29-1

CDR3: ASSTTGTSLYNEQF
size: NA
J: TRBJ2-1
V: TRBV9

CDR3: ASSRVPGQGGYT
size: few
J: TRBJ1-2
V: TRBV3-1

CDR3: SVEQGQGRH
size: NA
J: TRBJ1-5
V: TRBV29-1

CDR3: ASSLNPLSTDTQY
size: many
J: TRBJ2-3
V: TRBV7-2

CDR3: ASSGRGEQASGELF
size: NA
J: TRBJ2-2
V: TRBV9

CDR3: ASRGTPDTQY
size: few
J: TRBJ2-3
V: TRBV6-6

CDR3: ASSLFGRATDTQY
size: NA
J: TRBJ2-3
V: TRBV27

CDR3: ASSLVQVNTEAF
size: NA
J: TRBJ1-1
V: TRBV5-1

CDR3: ASRGAGASLSTDTQY
size: few
J: TRBJ2-3
V: TRBV5-1

CDR3: ASSYTTGKTSGRGSYEQY
size: few
J: TRBJ2-7
V: TRBV6-2/TRBV6-3

CDR3: ASAGQGKADTQY
size: few
J: TRBJ2-3
V: TRBV19

CDR3: SVGPGTSGSYEQF
size: NA
J: TRBJ2-1
V: TRBV29-1

CDR3: ATRLAGVPDTQY
size: NA
J: TRBJ2-3
V: TRBV6-1

CDR3: ATSRDRRVLAEI
size: few
J: TRBJ2-7
V: TRBV15

CDR3: ASRGSSQDSGANVLT
size: NA
J: TRBJ2-6
V: TRBV7-9

CDR3: SASRSSGSSYEQY
size: NA
J: TRBJ2-7
V: TRBV20-1

CDR3: SATTDRGFSDEQF
size: NA
J: TRBJ2-1
V: TRBV20-1

CDR3: ASSVVSDTEAF
size: many
J: TRBJ1-1
V: TRBV9

CDR3: ASSFSGGELF
size: many
J: TRBJ2-2
V: TRBV5-1

CDR3: ASSHSYRRDTEAF
size: few
J: TRBJ1-1
V: TRBV3-1

CDR3: ASSLGTSVPQETQY
size: NA
J: TRBJ2-5
V: TRBV5-1

CDR3: ASSVQGSGYT
size: few
J: TRBJ1-2
V: TRBV6-1

CDR3: AISETRDQETQY
size: NA
J: TRBJ2-5
V: TRBV10-3

CDR3: ASSLGGIAGTGELF
size: NA
J: TRBJ2-2
V: TRBV11-3

CDR3: ASRERLAGQETQY
size: NA
J: TRBJ2-5
V: TRBV2

CDR3: ASSPSQVYEQY
size: NA
J: TRBJ2-7
V: TRBV3-1

CDR3: ASTASPYRTDTQY
size: few
J: TRBJ2-3
V: TRBV7-2

CDR3: ASSLQASGSYEQY
size: few
J: TRBJ2-7
V: TRBV28

CDR3: SARAWSSPYEQY
size: many
J: TRBJ2-7
V: TRBV20-1

CDR3: ASSVGQSSGNTIY
size: NA
J: TRBJ1-3
V: TRBV9

CDR3: ASSKVPSGRAGGMDTQY
size: few
J: TRBJ2-3
V: TRBV21-1

CDR3: ASSFMGGPKNIQY
size: many
J: TRBJ2-4
V: TRBV12-3/TRBV12-4

CDR3: ATFDRAGANVLT
size: NA
J: TRBJ2-6
V: TRBV15

CDR3: SAEREYNEQF
size: few
J: TRBJ2-1
V: TRBV20-1

CDR3: SVVQGTYEQY
size: many
J: TRBJ2-7
V: TRBV29-1

CDR3: ASSTRVDYGYT
size: NA
J: TRBJ1-2
V: TRBV12-3/TRBV12-4

CDR3: ASSLTGLSGNTIY
size: NA
J: TRBJ1-3
V: TRBV12-3/TRBV12-4

CDR3: ASSLESAARQI
size: few
J: TRBJ2-1
V: TRBV5-1

CDR3: ATSDPQGRANTGELF
size: many
J: TRBJ2-2
V: TRBV24-1

CDR3: ASSPYQMNTEAF
size: many
J: TRBJ1-1
V: TRBV5-1

CDR3: ASSLIRDRGYNEQF
size: few
J: TRBJ2-1
V: TRBV7-9

CDR3: ASSQEGGGWVAQY
size: NA
J: TRBJ2-5
V: TRBV4-1

CDR3: ASSDNTGTGIHNEQF
size: many
J: TRBJ2-1
V: TRBV25-1

CDR3: ASSKGPEGVYEQY
size: NA
J: TRBJ2-7
V: TRBV7-7